These T cell receptor beta chains were read from a single sample in a study of T cells in Graves' hyperthyroidism and ophthalmopathy. TCRdb itself ran the multiplex PCR reads through MiXCR, one entry per CDR3 protein. This sample has under 450,000 distinct CDR3 sequences, with more than 15% found just once. Sample: blood. The source of these receptors is a woman aged 18-29 years with Graves' hyperthyroidism. CDR3s include the opening cysteine and the closing phenylalanine or tryptophan. A D gene is named only where the DNA matches it firmly. Clone size, where shown, is once, few, many, or a class for clones that have expanded.

V gene	clone size	D gene	J gene	CDR3 DNA	CDR3 protein
TRBV28	many	-	TRBJ1-2	TGTGCCAGCAGTCTCCGAGGGGGGTATGGCTACACCTTC	CASSLRGGYGYTF
TRBV5-1	few	-	TRBJ1-2	TGCGCCAGCAGCGTGGGTTTACAGGGAACTGCCTCTGGCTACACCTTC	CASSVGLQGTASGYTF
TRBV12-3/TRBV12-4	-	-	TRBJ1-3	TGTGCCAGCAGTCGACATAAGGGAAACACCATATATTTT	CASSRHKGNTIYF
TRBV5-1	-	TRBD2	TRBJ2-1	TGCGCCAGCAGCTTGGCTAGCGGGGGGGTATGGGATGAGCAGTTCTTC	CASSLASGGVWDEQFF
TRBV7-9	-	TRBD1	TRBJ2-5	TGTGCCAGCAGCATTACAGGGGGCGGGGAGGAGACCCAGTACTTC	CASSITGGGEETQYF
TRBV5-1	-	TRBD1	TRBJ2-5	TGCGCCAGCAGCTTTCTCTCAGGGGGCGAAGAGACCCAGTACTTC	CASSFLSGGEETQYF
TRBV5-1	few	TRBD2	TRBJ2-1	TGCGCCAGCAGCCCCGGAGCGGGGGACGAGCAGTTCTTC	CASSPGAGDEQFF
TRBV7-3	-	TRBD1	TRBJ2-2	TGTGCCAGCAGCACCCCATTGACAGGGGCGGTGACCGGGGAGCTGTTTTTT	CASSTPLTGAVTGELFF
TRBV7-9	few	-	TRBJ2-1	TGTGCCAGCTCCCCTGGATTACAAGGCTTTAGCAATGAGCAGTTCTTC	CASSPGLQGFSNEQFF
TRBV15	few	TRBD1	TRBJ2-5	TGTGCCACCAGCAGAGGGACAGGGGGTTACCAAGAGACCCAGTACTTC	CATSRGTGGYQETQYF
TRBV4-3	-	-	TRBJ2-7	TGCGCCAGCAGCCAAGATAGGGGCCAGTCCTACGAGCAGTACTTC	CASSQDRGQSYEQYF